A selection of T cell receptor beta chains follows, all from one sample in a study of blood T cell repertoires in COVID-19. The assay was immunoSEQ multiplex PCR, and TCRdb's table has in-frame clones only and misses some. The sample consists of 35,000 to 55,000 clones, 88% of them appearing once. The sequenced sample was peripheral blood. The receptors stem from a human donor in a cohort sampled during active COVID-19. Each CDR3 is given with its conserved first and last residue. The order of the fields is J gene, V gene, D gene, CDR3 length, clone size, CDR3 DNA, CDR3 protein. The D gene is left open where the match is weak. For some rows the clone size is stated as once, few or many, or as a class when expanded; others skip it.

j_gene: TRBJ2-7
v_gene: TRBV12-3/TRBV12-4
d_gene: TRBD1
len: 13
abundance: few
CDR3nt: TGTGCCAGCAGTTTTGGGGACAGTTACGAGCAGTACTTC
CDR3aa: CASSFGDSYEQYF

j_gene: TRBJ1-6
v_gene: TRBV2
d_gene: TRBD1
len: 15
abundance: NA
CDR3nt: TGTGCCAGCAGTGAAGGGACAGGGGGTGTTTCACCCCTCCACTTT
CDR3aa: CASSEGTGGVSPLHF

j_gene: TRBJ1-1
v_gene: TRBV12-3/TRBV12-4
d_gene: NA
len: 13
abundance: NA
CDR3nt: TGTGCCAGCAGTCCGTTGGGGCACACTGAAGCTTTCTTT
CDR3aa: CASSPLGHTEAFF

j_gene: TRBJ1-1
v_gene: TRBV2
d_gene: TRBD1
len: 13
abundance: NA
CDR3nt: TGTGCCAGCAGTGCTACAGGGGGAACTGAAGCTTTCTTT
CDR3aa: CASSATGGTEAFF

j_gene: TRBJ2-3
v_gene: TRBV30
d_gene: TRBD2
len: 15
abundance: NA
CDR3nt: TGTGCCTGGAGTGTAAGCGGGGGGGCCTCAGATACGCAGTATTTT
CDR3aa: CAWSVSGGASDTQYF

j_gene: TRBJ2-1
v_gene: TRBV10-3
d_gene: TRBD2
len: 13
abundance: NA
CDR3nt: TGTGCCACAGAACTAGCGGGAGGCAATGAGCAGTTCTTC
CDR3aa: CATELAGGNEQFF

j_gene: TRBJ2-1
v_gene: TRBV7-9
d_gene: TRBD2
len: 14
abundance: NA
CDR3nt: TGTGCCAGCAGCTCCCGGACTAGCGGGAATGAGCAGTTCTTC
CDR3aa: CASSSRTSGNEQFF

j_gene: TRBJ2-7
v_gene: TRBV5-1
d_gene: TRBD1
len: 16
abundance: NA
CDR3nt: TGCGCCAGCAGCTGGGACGGGACAGGCGCCGCTAACGAGCAGTACTTC
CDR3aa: CASSWDGTGAANEQYF

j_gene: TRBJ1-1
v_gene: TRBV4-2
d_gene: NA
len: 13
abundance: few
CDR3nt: TGTGCCAGCAGCCAAGATCAGGGTTCTGAAGCTTTCTTT
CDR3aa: CASSQDQGSEAFF

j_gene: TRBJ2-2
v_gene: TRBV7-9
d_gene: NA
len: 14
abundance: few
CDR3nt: TGTGCCAGCGTTGCAGTCGCGAACACCGGGGAGCTGTTTTTT
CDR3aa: CASVAVANTGELFF

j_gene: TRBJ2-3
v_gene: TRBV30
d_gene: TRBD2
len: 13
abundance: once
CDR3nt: TGTGCCTGGATCCCTAGCGGGGATCATACGCAGTATTTT
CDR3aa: CAWIPSGDHTQYF

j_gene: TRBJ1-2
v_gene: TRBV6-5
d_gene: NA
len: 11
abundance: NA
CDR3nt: TGTGCCAGCACCCGGGGTGCTGGCTACACCTTC
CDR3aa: CASTRGAGYTF

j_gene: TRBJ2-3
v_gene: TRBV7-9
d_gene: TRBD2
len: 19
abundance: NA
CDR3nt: TGTGCCAGCGGGATTCGGCCGCATCGACTAGCGGGGGACACAGATACGCAGTATTTT
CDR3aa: CASGIRPHRLAGDTDTQYF

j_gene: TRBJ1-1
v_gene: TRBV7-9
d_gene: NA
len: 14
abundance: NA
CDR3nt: TGTGCCAGCAGCACCGAGGAGGTGGGCACTGAAGCTTTCTTT
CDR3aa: CASSTEEVGTEAFF

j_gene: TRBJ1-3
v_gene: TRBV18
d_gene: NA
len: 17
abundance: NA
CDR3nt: TGTGCCAGCTCACCACCAGTGGGCAGGCTCTCTGGAAACACCATATATTTT
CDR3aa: CASSPPVGRLSGNTIYF

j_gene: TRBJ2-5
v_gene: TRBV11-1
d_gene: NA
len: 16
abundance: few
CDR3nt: TGTGCCAGCAGCCGTCGGGAAAGCAGAGGGCCGGAGACCCAGTACTTC
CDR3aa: CASSRRESRGPETQYF

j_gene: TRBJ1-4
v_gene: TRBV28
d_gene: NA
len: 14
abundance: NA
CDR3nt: TGTGCCAGCGCAGCGGGGACGGACCTTCGCCATCTGTTTTTT
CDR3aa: CASAAGTDLRHLFF

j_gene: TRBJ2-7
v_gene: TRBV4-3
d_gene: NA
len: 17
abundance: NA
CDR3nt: TGCGCCAGCAGCCAAGCGTATCGGCAGGGCGGGGTATACGAGCAGTACTTC
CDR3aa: CASSQAYRQGGVYEQYF

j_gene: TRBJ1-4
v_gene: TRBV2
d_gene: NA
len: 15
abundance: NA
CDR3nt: TGTGCCAGCAGTGGTTATGGGGGGTCTTGGGAAAAACTGTTTTTT
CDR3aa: CASSGYGGSWEKLFF

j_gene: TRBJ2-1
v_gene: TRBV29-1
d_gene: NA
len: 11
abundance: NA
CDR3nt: TGCAGCGTTGGGCCATATGTTGAGCAGTTCTTC
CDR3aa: CSVGPYVEQFF

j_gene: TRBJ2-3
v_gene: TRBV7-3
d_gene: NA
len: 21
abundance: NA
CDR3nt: TGTGCCAGCAGCTTGGTAGGGTGGTTGGACCCTTCTGCGGGGCCCACAGATACGCAGTATTTT
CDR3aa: CASSLVGWLDPSAGPTDTQYF

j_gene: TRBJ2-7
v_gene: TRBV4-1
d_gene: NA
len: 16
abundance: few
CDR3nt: TGCGCCAGCAGCCAACCCCAGGGCTCTCCGCCCTACGAGCAGTACTTC
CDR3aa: CASSQPQGSPPYEQYF

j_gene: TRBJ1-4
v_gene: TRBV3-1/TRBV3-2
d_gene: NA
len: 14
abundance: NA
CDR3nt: TGTGCCAGCAGCCCCACGGACTGGACCGAAAAACTGTTTTTT
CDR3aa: CASSPTDWTEKLFF

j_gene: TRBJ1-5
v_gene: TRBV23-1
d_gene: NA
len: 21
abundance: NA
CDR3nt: TGCGCCAGCAGTCAAAGGCTGACAGGCAGCAAAGGGGCTTATAGCAATCAGCCCCAGCATTTT
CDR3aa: CASSQRLTGSKGAYSNQPQHF

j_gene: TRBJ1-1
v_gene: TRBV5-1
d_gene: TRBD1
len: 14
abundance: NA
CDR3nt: TGCGCCAGCAGCCTCTCCTACGGACAGGGCGAAGCTTTCTTT
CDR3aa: CASSLSYGQGEAFF

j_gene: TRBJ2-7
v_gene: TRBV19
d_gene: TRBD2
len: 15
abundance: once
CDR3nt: TGTGCCAGTTCCCTCTGGCTAGCGGGGACCTACGAGCAGTACTTC
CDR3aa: CASSLWLAGTYEQYF

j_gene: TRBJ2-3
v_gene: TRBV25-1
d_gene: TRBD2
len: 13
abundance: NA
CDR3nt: TGTGCCTCTGGCGGGGGAAAAACAGATACGCAGTATTTT
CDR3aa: CASGGGKTDTQYF

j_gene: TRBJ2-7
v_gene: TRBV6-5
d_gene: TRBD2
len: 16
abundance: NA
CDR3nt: TGTGCCAGCAGTTACTCACCCCTAGCGGGTACCTACGAGCAGTACTTC
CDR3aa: CASSYSPLAGTYEQYF

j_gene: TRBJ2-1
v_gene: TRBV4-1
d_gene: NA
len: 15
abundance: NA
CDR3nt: TGCGCCAGCAGCCAAGACGCCAGATCCTACAATGAGCAGTTCTTC
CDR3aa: CASSQDARSYNEQFF

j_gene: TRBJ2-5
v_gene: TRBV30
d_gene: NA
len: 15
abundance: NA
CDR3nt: TGTGCCTGGGGAGGCGGGATATCACATCAGGAGACCCAGTACTTC
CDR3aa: CAWGGGISHQETQYF

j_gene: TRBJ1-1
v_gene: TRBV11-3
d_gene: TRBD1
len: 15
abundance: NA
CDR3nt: TGTGCCAGCAGCCCCGGGACAGGGGAGAACACTGAAGCTTTCTTT
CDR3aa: CASSPGTGENTEAFF

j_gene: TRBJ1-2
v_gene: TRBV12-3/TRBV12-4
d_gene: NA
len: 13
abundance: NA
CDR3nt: TGTGCCAGCAGTTATCCTCAGGGGATTGGCTACACCTTC
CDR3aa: CASSYPQGIGYTF

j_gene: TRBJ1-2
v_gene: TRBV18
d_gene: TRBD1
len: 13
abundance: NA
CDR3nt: TGTGCCAGCTCACCGGACAGGGTAGGCGGCTACACCTTC
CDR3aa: CASSPDRVGGYTF

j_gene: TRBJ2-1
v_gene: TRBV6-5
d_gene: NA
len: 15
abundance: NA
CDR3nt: TGTGCCAGCAGTTATGGGGGGAGCTCCTACAATGAGCAGTTCTTC
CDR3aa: CASSYGGSSYNEQFF

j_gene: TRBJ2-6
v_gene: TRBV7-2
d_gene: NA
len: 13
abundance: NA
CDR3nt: TGTGCCAGCAGCTTAATAGGGACTAACGTCCTGACTTTC
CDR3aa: CASSLIGTNVLTF

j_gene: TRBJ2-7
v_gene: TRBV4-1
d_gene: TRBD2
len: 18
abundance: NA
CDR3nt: TGCGCCAGCAGCCCCTATAGCTTGACTAGCGGGAGCTCCTACGAGCAGTACTTC
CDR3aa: CASSPYSLTSGSSYEQYF

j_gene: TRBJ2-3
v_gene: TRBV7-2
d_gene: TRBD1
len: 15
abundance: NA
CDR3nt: TGTGCCAGCAGCTTGGACAGGGTATGGGGGGATACGCAGTATTTT
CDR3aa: CASSLDRVWGDTQYF

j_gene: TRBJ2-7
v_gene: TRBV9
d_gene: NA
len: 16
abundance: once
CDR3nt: TGTGCCAGCAGCACCGGGGTAGCAGGGACATATTACGAGCAGTACTTC
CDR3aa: CASSTGVAGTYYEQYF

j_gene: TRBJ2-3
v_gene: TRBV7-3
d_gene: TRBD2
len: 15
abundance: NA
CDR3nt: TGTGCCAGCAGCTTAGGACTAGCGGGAGCGGTTACGCAGTATTTT
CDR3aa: CASSLGLAGAVTQYF

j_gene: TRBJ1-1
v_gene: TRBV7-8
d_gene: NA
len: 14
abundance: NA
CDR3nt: TGTGCCAGCAGCCACAGGAGTGATGGCACTGAAGCTTTCTTT
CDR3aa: CASSHRSDGTEAFF

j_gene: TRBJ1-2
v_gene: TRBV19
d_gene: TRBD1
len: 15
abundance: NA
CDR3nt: TGTGCCAGTAGTATCCAGACAGGGCCATTCTATGGCTACACCTTC
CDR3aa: CASSIQTGPFYGYTF

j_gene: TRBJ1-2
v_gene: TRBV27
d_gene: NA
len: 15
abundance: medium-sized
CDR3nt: TGTGCCAGCAGTTTTCTTGGACAGACTAACTATGGCTACACCTTC
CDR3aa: CASSFLGQTNYGYTF

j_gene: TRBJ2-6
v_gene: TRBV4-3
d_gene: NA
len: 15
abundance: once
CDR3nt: TGCGCCAGCAGCCAAGACCATCCCGGGGCCAACGTCCTGACTTTC
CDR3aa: CASSQDHPGANVLTF

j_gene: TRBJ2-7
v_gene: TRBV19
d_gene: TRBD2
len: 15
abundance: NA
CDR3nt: TGTGCCAGTAGTGCTAGCGGGGGGACCTCCTACGAGCAGTACTTC
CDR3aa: CASSASGGTSYEQYF

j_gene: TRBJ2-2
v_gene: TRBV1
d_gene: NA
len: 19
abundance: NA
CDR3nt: TGCACCAGCAGCCAAGAACGGATCGGACTAGCGGAGAACACCGGGGAGCTGTTTTTT
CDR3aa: CTSSQERIGLAENTGELFF

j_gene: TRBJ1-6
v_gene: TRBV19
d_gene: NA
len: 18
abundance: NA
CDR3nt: TGTGCCAGTAGTATGGGAGCTTTCCCAGGGGTGTTGGGTTCACCCCTCCACTTT
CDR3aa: CASSMGAFPGVLGSPLHF

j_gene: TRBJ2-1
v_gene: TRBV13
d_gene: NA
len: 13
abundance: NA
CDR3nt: TGTGCCAGCAGCCCCAGGGTCTACAATGAGCAGTTCTTC
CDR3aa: CASSPRVYNEQFF

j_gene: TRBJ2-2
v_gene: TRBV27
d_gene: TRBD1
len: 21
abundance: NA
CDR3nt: TGTGCCAGCAGTTTTGAATTCGGGACAGGGGGCAATCGGGTAGGGACCGGGGAGCTGTTTTTT
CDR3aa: CASSFEFGTGGNRVGTGELFF

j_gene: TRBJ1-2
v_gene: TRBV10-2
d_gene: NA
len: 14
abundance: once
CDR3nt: TGCGCCAGCAGTGAGGAGGGGGGGAGGGGCGGCTACACCTTC
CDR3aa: CASSEEGGRGGYTF

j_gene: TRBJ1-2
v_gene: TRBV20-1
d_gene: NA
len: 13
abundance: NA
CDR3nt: TGCAGTGCTAGTCGAAGTTCGGGAGGAGGCTACACCTTC
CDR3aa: CSASRSSGGGYTF

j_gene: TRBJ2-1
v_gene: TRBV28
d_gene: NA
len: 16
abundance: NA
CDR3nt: TGTGCCAGCAGTTTTGGATCCGGGGATTCCTACAATGAGCAGTTCTTC
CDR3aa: CASSFGSGDSYNEQFF

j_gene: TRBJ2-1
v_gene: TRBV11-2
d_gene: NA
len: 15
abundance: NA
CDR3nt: TGTGCCAGCAGGCTAGAGGGCAGGGGCCCCAATGAGCAGTTCTTC
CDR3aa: CASRLEGRGPNEQFF

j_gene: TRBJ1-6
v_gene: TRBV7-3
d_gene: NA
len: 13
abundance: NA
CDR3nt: TGTGCCAGCAGCTCCTCTTTAATCTCACCCCTCCACTTT
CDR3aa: CASSSSLISPLHF

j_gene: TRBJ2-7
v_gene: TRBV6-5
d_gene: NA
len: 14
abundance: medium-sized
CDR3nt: TGTGCCAGCAAGGGATGGAGGAACTCCTACGAGCAGTACTTC
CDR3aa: CASKGWRNSYEQYF

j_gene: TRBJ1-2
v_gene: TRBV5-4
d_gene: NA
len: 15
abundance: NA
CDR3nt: TGTGCCAGCAGCCGCCGCGGGTCGTCAACATATGGCTACACCTTC
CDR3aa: CASSRRGSSTYGYTF